The entry below gives a single T cell receptor beta chain sequence along with its context. Its antigen is unknown. No quality values exist for individual bases; no much larger clone is one base distant. The record originates from a study of blood T cell repertoires in COVID-19 (dated by TCRdb to about 2020). In terms of the full investigation: Samples covering the acute and convalescent phases of COVID-19 were provided by collaborators in the United States, Italy and Spain. The prospective study material was composed of cDNA or gDNA derived from T cells, B-cell-depleted T cells, or PBMCs. The dataset comprised deeply sampled blood TCRbeta repertoires from subjects exposed to, actively infected with, or recovered from COVID-19. The repertoires were released in a freely available public database meant as a resource for research on the immune response to SARS-CoV-2. Samples were obtained from the ongoing ImmuneRACE study (first 160 participants) and from 1,200 or so subjects provided by 6 global collaborators. A de-identified subject ID, COVID-19 status, age in years and sex were almost always included in the sample metadata. Where available, HLA class I and class II types were taken from metadata supplied by the sample provider and were not determined by assay-based typing. General study outcomes and caveats: Clinical and demographic metadata were provided uncurated, with the amount varying by source and participant.

Whole blood was collected in K2EDTA tubes by collaborating institutions according to the institutions' own protocols. Collaborator samples were shipped for TCRbeta analysis as frozen whole blood, isolated PBMCs, or DNA extracted from either sample type. The immunoSEQ Assay, a bias-controlled multiplex PCR, was used to amplify TCRbeta CDR3 regions from genomic DNA. The source study handled its data this way. Nucleated cell counts per sample were estimated from amplification of reference gene primers within the assay. Sequence reads were collapsed and filtered to measure the absolute abundance of every unique TCRbeta CDR3 rearrangement. For each sample, productive Simpson clonality was calculated as the square root of Simpson's diversity index over productive rearrangements. Here the immuneACCESS table is served through TCRdb, limited to in-frame sequences with V and J called. Missing clones are a known gap in these copies; in checked studies unresolved V genes cover under half, and the rest lacks a known reason. D and trimming come from the DNA, and the V and J calls and clone size come from that table. The table for this sample lists 150,000 to 200,000 clones; roughly 80% of them were counted only once. Over 7.5% of the sample lies in the top ten.

The TCR sequence derives from a woman in her 70s with acute or convalescent COVID-19. The sequencing sample was made of peripheral blood.

In nucleotide form, the sequence is TGTGCCAGCAGTTTTAGCGGGGGGACCTACAATGAGCAGTTCTTC. This sequence encodes CASSFSGGTYNEQFF. Recombination connected TRBV27 to TRBJ2-1; 10 nucleotides in the junction match TRBD2. From a lookup of the germline V gene (reference sequence), CDR1 and CDR2 are MNHEY and SMNVEV. Compared with germline, V lacks 3 bases and J lacks 2 bases; bases without a gene match: 1. From cysteine to phenylalanine, the CDR3 is 15 amino acids long. The read is trimmed to its CDR3 DNA, 45 bases read in frame from base 1.